These 26 T cell receptor beta chains originate from one sample sequenced in a study of blood T cell repertoires in COVID-19. The protocol was immunoSEQ multiplex PCR, while the TCRdb copy is restricted to in-frame clones and leaves out a portion. The data show approximately 250,000 clones, 80% to 90% seen once. The sequencing input was peripheral blood. Receptor source: a woman in her seventies with COVID-19, enrolled during active disease.

This chain uses TRBV4-1 with TRBJ1-1; 9 bases match TRBD1. The germline gives CDR1 MGHRA, CDR2 YSYEKL. Trimming removed 0 bases from V and 3 bases from J; junction bases left unmatched: 5. The CDR3 contains 16 residues. The CDR3 bases are TGCGCCAGCAGCCAAGAAAGGACAGGGGCCTACACTGAAGCTTTCTTT. Amino acid sequence: CASSQERTGAYTEAFF.

This chain joins TRBV11-2 and TRBJ2-1; TRBD1 matches 7 bases. Per the germline V gene, CDR1 is SGHAT and CDR2 is FQNNGV. V lost 5 bases and J lost 2; bases outside the gene matches: 3. The CDR3 contains 14 residues. CDR3 DNA: TGTGCCAGCAGCACTCAGGGGGCCTACAATGAGCAGTTCTTC. Its translation: CASSTQGAYNEQFF.

The chain has TRBV10-1 and TRBJ2-3; 9 nucleotides agree with TRBD1. V shed 5 bases and J 1 base; nucleotides not matched to a gene: 1. Per germline, CDR1 WNHNN and CDR2 SYGVQD (reference sequence). This CDR3 is built from 14 residues. CDR3: CASSRTGGTDTQYF. Here the CDR3 DNA reads TGCGCCAGCAGTAGGACAGGGGGCACAGATACGCAGTATTTT.

The chain recombines TRBV10-2 with TRBJ1-1; 7 bases are a match to TRBD1. There are 14 residues in the CDR3. Unmatched junction bases numbered 5, after V lost 6 bases and J lost 1 base. The V gene's germline CDR1 is WSHSY and CDR2 SAAADI. CDR3 nucleotide sequence: TGCGCCAGCAGGCATGACAGGGCGAACACTGAAGCTTTCTTT. Its translation: CASRHDRANTEAFF.

This rearrangement joins TRBV6-5 to TRBJ1-1; a possible D gene is TRBD1 (6 bases). Trimming took 5 bases from V and 7 from J, leaving 14 bases between them. The CDR3 loop spans 13 amino acids. Germline V gives CDR1 MNHEY, CDR2 SVGAGI. This CDR3 reads CASSRPDSDEAFF. For the CDR3, the DNA is TGTGCCAGCAGTCGCCCGGACAGCGATGAAGCTTTCTTT.

This clone was found a few times. The chain recombines TRBV5-1 with TRBJ1-6; 9 bases line up with TRBD1. Germline loops: CDR1 SGHRS, CDR2 YFSETQ. The junction had 15 bases not matched to a gene; V was cut back by 3 bases and J by 8 bases. The CDR3 spans 18 residues. The CDR3 nucleotides are TGCGCCAGCAGCTGGAGAGTATTGGGACAGGGAACGTATTCACCCCTCCACTTT. Its protein is CASSWRVLGQGTYSPLHF.

This clone was observed a few times. V gene TRBV30 combines with J gene TRBJ2-7; D is perhaps TRBD2 (5 bases). Trimming shortened V by 4 bases and J by 4 bases, and 17 bases separated the two germline ends. Per the germline V gene, CDR1 is GTSNPN and CDR2 is SVGIG (reference sequence). CDR3 length equals 14 residues. This chain's CDR3 is CAWNVGGGLYEQYF. CDR3 nucleotides: TGTGCCTGGAACGTTGGAGGCGGCTTGTACGAGCAGTACTTC.

This clone was recorded once. The chain carries TRBV2 and TRBJ1-5; 7 nucleotides match TRBD1. The CDR3 consists of 15 residues. Germline CDR1 and CDR2: SNHLY and FYNNEI. Unmatched junction bases numbered 4, after V lost 1 base and J lost 4 bases. CDR3 in amino acids: CASSEGGTANQPQHF. CDR3 DNA: TGTGCCAGCAGTGAAGGGGGGACAGCTAATCAGCCCCAGCATTTT.

J is TRBJ1-2 and V is TRBV3-1 (or the pseudogene TRBV3-2); a possible D gene is TRBD1 (6 bases). The CDR3 is 14 amino acids. The germline V and J ends were trimmed by 5 bases and 5 bases, with 15 bases remaining between them. Germline loops: CDR1 LGHDT, CDR2 YNNKEL (reference sequence). CDR3 loop: CASSEADRNYGYTF. As DNA, the CDR3 is TGTGCCAGCAGCGAAGCGGACAGAAATTATGGCTACACCTTC.

The chain has TRBV25-1 and TRBJ1-4; 10 bases line up with TRBD1. V gave up 3 bases and J gave up 5 bases; unmatched junction bases: 6. CDR3 size: 16 residues. Germline CDR1 and CDR2: MGHDK and SYGVNS. DNA for the CDR3: TGTGCCAGCAGTGATACCGACAGGGGGCGAAATGAAAAACTGTTTTTT. Protein product: CASSDTDRGRNEKLFF.

This chain uses TRBV28 with TRBJ1-5; 10 bases are shared with TRBD1. CDR1 MDHEN and CDR2 SYDVKM come from the germline V gene. This CDR3 region has 15 residues. Losses at the gene ends were 7 bases for V and 7 bases for J; bases not matched to a gene: 10. The CDR3 spells CASIPQGQGWQPQHF. The CDR3 DNA sequence: TGTGCCAGCATTCCCCAGGGACAGGGGTGGCAGCCCCAGCATTTT.

This chain connects TRBV2 to TRBJ1-2; 11 bases are shared with TRBD1. Looked up from germline, CDR1 is SNHLY and CDR2 is FYNNEI. The CDR3 length is 14 residues. Trimming cost V 8 bases and J 6 bases; bases outside gene matches: 8. The CDR3 loop is CASSRDRGIDGYTF. The CDR3, as DNA: TGTGCCAGCTCTAGGGACAGGGGGATCGATGGCTACACCTTC.

The chain is built from TRBV30 and TRBJ1-1, with 7 bases identical to TRBD1. CDR1 is GTSNPN and CDR2 is SVGIG in the germline V gene (reference sequence). V shed 5 bases and J 6 bases; nucleotides not matched to a gene: 12. The CDR3 covers 14 residues. The CDR3, as DNA: TGTGCCTGGGATTACGGACAGGCTATAGCTGAAGCTTTCTTT. It specifies CAWDYGQAIAEAFF.

The chain has TRBV4-1 and TRBJ2-7, with a weak D call TRBD1 (5 bases). The CDR3 contains 13 residues. Germline CDR1 reads MGHRA; CDR2 reads YSYEKL. Between the trimmed V and J ends, which lost 1 base and 8 bases, there was a span of 12 bases. In nucleotides, the CDR3 is TGCGCCAGCAGCCAAGGAAATAGGGGCCAGCAGTACTTC. Amino acids: CASSQGNRGQQYF.

This chain joins TRBV7-2 and TRBJ2-7; the match to TRBD1 covers 8 bases. The CDR3 has 18 residues. In germline, CDR1 is SGHTA, CDR2 FQGNSA. V was pared by 3 bases and J by 3 bases, with 16 bases of the junction left unmatched. The CDR3 sequence is CASSLSLAGTGPSYEQYF. CDR3 coding DNA: TGTGCCAGCAGCTTGAGCCTCGCCGGGACAGGCCCAAGCTACGAGCAGTACTTC.

The chain joins TRBV28 to TRBJ1-3; TRBD1 matches at 7 bases. CDR1 and CDR2 from the germline V gene are MDHEN and SYDVKM. V was clipped by 5 bases and J by 0 bases; unmatched bases: 4. The length of the CDR3 is 15 residues. The DNA of the CDR3 is TGTGCCAGCAGTGGACAGGCGTTCTCTGGAAACACCATATATTTT. This encodes CASSGQAFSGNTIYF.

The chain joins TRBV9 to TRBJ2-1; 12 bases align to TRBD2. Per the germline V gene, CDR1 is SGDLS and CDR2 is YYNGEE. The CDR3 sequence is 15 residues long. V lost 3 bases to trimming and J lost 7 bases; unmatched junction nucleotides: 5. CDR3 in DNA: TGTGCCAGCAGCGCCAGGACTAGCGGGGTAAATGAGCAGTTCTTC. It specifies CASSARTSGVNEQFF.

The CDR3 sequence: CASSPTGGGYGYTF. The CDR3 DNA is TGTGCCAGTAGTCCCACAGGGGGGGGCTATGGCTACACCTTC. The genes are TRBV19 and TRBJ1-2; 8 nucleotides agree with TRBD1. This CDR3 contains 14 residues. Germline CDR1 is LNHDA and CDR2 is SQIVND (reference sequence). Trimming at V came to 5 bases and at J to 4 bases, leaving 6 bases not matched to a gene.

The genes are TRBV24-1 and TRBJ1-5; no reliable D call. V was cut by 4 bases and J by 4 bases, with 7 bases left in between. Per the germline V gene, CDR1 is KGHDR and CDR2 is SFDVKD. This CDR3 is 13 amino acids long. CDR3 nucleotides: TGTGCCACCAGTGAAGCGGGAAATCAGCCCCAGCATTTT. This translates into CATSEAGNQPQHF.

V and J are TRBV6-5 and TRBJ1-1; 9 bases fit TRBD1. Trimming took 2 bases from V and 5 from J; bases not matched to a gene: 3. Germline assignment: CDR1 MNHEY and CDR2 SVGAGI. CDR3 length equals 14 residues. The chain's CDR3 is CASSYRTGETEAFF. The CDR3, as DNA: TGTGCCAGCAGTTACCGGACAGGGGAAACTGAAGCTTTCTTT.

The V and J genes are TRBV6-1 and TRBJ2-3; 11 bases line up with TRBD1. Germline V CDR1 and CDR2: MNHNS, SASEGT. The V and J ends lost 1 base and 2 bases, in that order; junction bases with no gene match: 5. This CDR3 is built from 17 residues. In nucleotides, the CDR3 is TGTGCCAGCAGTGAAGATGGGGACAGGGGGAACACAGATACGCAGTATTTT. The encoded protein is CASSEDGDRGNTDTQYF.

CDR3 sequence: CASSNQGANTIYF. CDR3 bases: TGCGCCAGCAGCAATCAGGGGGCTAACACCATATATTTT. The V and J genes are TRBV5-1 and TRBJ1-3; TRBD1 matches 8 bases. Germline CDR1 SGHRS, CDR2 YFSETQ. This CDR3 region has 13 residues. V trimming: 4 bases; J trimming: 7 bases; junction bases outside the gene matches: 4.

The rearrangement links TRBV11-2 to TRBJ2-1, with D possibly matching TRBD1 (5 bases). The germline V gene has CDR1 SGHAT and CDR2 FQNNGV. Trimming removed 2 bases from V and 10 bases from J, with 6 bases in between. CDR3 length: 11 residues. The CDR3 bases are TGTGCCAGCAGCTTATGGACAGAGCAGTTCTTC. Translation gives CASSLWTEQFF.

For the CDR3, the DNA is TGCGCCAGCAGCTTTGTCAGCGTGGGCACTGAAGCTTTCTTT. It translates to CASSFVSVGTEAFF. V usage is TRBV5-1 and J usage is TRBJ1-1, with D unclear. The CDR3 length is 14 residues. The germline gives CDR1 SGHRS, CDR2 YFSETQ. Trimming stripped 2 bases from V and 4 bases from J, with 12 bases between.

This rearrangement joins TRBV4-3 to TRBJ2-3; 10 positions agree with TRBD2. The CDR3 is made up of 17 amino acids. Per the germline V gene, CDR1 is LGHNA and CDR2 is YSLEER. Trimming removed 4 bases from V and 2 bases from J; junction bases left unmatched: 9. The CDR3 coding sequence is TGCGCCAGCAGCCGGGCTGAGCGGGGGGGCCTCACAGATACGCAGTATTTT. Protein sequence: CASSRAERGGLTDTQYF.

The chain links TRBV5-1 to TRBJ2-2; 7 bases agree with TRBD1. Trimming took 0 bases from V and 3 from J; bases not matched to a gene: 5. Germline CDR1 reads SGHRS; CDR2 reads YFSETQ. This CDR3 is built from 16 residues. The CDR3 reads CASSLGDREYTGELFF. The DNA for the CDR3 is TGCGCCAGCAGCTTGGGTGACAGGGAGTACACCGGGGAGCTGTTTTTT.